What follows are 9 T cell receptor beta chains derived from one specimen sequenced in a study of blood T cells in healthy people across ages. Next came a second PCR, run for about 6 to 11 cycles, which used a sample-barcoded 5' primer along with a J-beta primer mix. TCRdb passed the 5' RACE reads through MiXCR, listing each CDR3 protein once. The sample has approximately 810,000 distinct CDR3 sequences, under 40% seen once. Sequencing input: blood. The receptor source for this set is a young man in good health.

There are a few counts of this clonotype. V gene TRBV5-5 combines with J gene TRBJ1-2; no clear D. CDR3 length: 14 residues. V lost 2 bases and J 2 bases, leaving 10 bases between the germline ends. Germline loops: CDR1 SGHKS, CDR2 YYEKEE (reference sequence). The CDR3 region is CASSLGQSNYGYTF. The CDR3 region has the DNA TGTGCCAGCAGCTTAGGGCAGAGCAACTATGGCTACACCTTC.

The rearrangement joins TRBV11-2 to TRBJ2-1; 10 bases line up with TRBD1. Trimming at V came to 5 bases and at J to 7 bases, leaving 11 bases not matched to a gene. Germline loops: CDR1 SGHAT, CDR2 FQNNGV. This CDR3 is 16 amino acids long. In DNA, the CDR3 is TGTGCCAGCAGCCTCAGGGACAGGGGTTTTCGGAATGAGCAGTTCTTC. Translated: CASSLRDRGFRNEQFF.

The chain employs TRBV9 and TRBJ2-2, with TRBD1 matching 7 bases. The V segment lost 3 bases and the J segment 6 bases; nucleotides outside the gene matches: 5. This CDR3 contains 14 residues. Germline-derived CDR1 and CDR2 are SGDLS and YYNGEE. The CDR3 nucleotides read TGTGCCAGCAGCGCGGGACAGATGGCCGGGGAGCTGTTTTTT. Translated: CASSAGQMAGELFF.

This clonotype was observed once. The junction and the germline gene differ at one end; a read error may be behind it. J is TRBJ2-7 and V is TRBV15, with unresolved D. The DNA matches TRBJ2-5 better at its end, which makes the J call doubtful. The CDR3 sequence is 13 residues long. In germline, CDR1 is LNHNV, CDR2 YYDKDF (reference sequence). The CDR3 nucleotides read TGTGCCACCGGCAGAGATTTTCAAGAGACCCAGTACTTC. Its translation: CATGRDFQETQYF.

This clonotype was observed a handful of times. The chain uses TRBV7-2 and TRBJ1-2, with D possibly matching TRBD1 (6 bases). Trimming took off 4 bases at V and 8 bases at J, with 14 bases between the two ends. Per the germline V gene, CDR1 is SGHTA and CDR2 is FQGNSA. The CDR3 is 13 amino acids. The CDR3 nucleotides are TGTGCCAGCAGCTCGGGACTCCAGGGGGGCTACACCTTC. Its protein product is CASSSGLQGGYTF.

Written as DNA, the CDR3 is TGCGCCAGCAGCCAAGTCGGGGGAGGGGATGGCTACACCTTC. Translated: CASSQVGGGDGYTF. This chain connects TRBV4-3 to TRBJ1-2; possible D gene TRBD1, 5 bases. Trimming removed 1 base at V and 6 bases at J, with 12 bases between. The CDR3 totals 14 residues. Germline V lookup: CDR1 LGHNA, CDR2 YSLEER.

This chain joins TRBV7-2 and TRBJ2-2; 11 nucleotides agree with TRBD2. With 6 bases clipped from V and 4 bases from J, the junction kept 7 bases outside the gene matches. CDR3 size: 16 residues. Germline CDR1 and CDR2: SGHTA and FQGNSA. The DNA for the CDR3 is TGTACCAGCAGACCACCCGGGACTAGCGGCACCGGGGAGCTGTTTTTT. Protein sequence: CTSRPPGTSGTGELFF.

CDR3 nucleotide sequence: TGTGCCACCAGCGGTGGTCGGTCTAGCACAGATACGCAGTATTTT. It is translated as CATSGGRSSTDTQYF. This sequence joins TRBV15 and TRBJ2-3; D is ambiguous. The CDR3 has 15 residues. Trimming stripped 5 bases from V and 0 bases from J, with 12 bases between. Germline values: CDR1 LNHNV, CDR2 YYDKDF (reference sequence).

As concerns this clonotype: A read error is possible here, since a much larger clone lies one base away. The chain carries TRBV15 and TRBJ2-3, with TRBD2 matching 11 bases. CDR3 length equals 20 residues. Germline values: CDR1 LNHNV, CDR2 YYDKDF (reference sequence). This CDR3 reads CTTSGHLPLAGGSSTDTQYF. For the CDR3, the DNA is TGTACCACCAGCGGCCACCTACCTCTAGCGGGGGGCTCTAGCACAGATACGCAGTATTTT.